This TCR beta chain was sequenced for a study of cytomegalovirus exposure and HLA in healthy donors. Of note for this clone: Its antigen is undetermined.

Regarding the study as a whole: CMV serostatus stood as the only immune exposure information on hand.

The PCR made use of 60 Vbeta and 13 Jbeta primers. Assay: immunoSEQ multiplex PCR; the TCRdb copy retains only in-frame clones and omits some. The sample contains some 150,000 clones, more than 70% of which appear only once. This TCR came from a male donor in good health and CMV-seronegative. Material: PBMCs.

The CDR3 DNA follows: TGTGCCAGCAGCTTAGCGTCGGGAAGGGGCACAGATACGCAGTATTTT. It is translated as CASSLASGRGTDTQYF. The chain employs TRBV7-9 and TRBJ2-3, with D possibly matching TRBD2 (5 bases). The germline V gene encodes CDR1 SEHNR and CDR2 FQNEAQ (reference sequence). V was pared by 0 bases and J by 1 base, with 11 bases between. The CDR3 has 16 amino acids.